This T cell receptor (beta chain) was documented in a study of OX40 agonist ivuxolimab in advanced cancers. Study outcomes and limitations: Some of the lowest clonal expansion was seen in partial responders at 0.1-3.0 mg/kg.

In the case of this clone: The antigen is unknown.

CDR1 is LGHNT and CDR2 is FRNRAP in the germline V gene. This CDR3 is built from 14 residues. V lost 2 bases, J lost 8 bases, and 13 bases lay in between. Libraries were prepared by immunoSEQ multiplex PCR; TCRdb keeps only in-frame clonotypes and omits some of them. The sample holds fewer than 40,000 clones, over 60% seen once. The sequenced sample was CD4+ or CD8+ T cells sorted from blood, obtained in a trial of the OX40 agonist ivuxolimab. The clonotype comes from an adult with an advanced solid tumor such as melanoma, head and neck, liver or kidney cancer. V gene TRBV12-5 combines with J gene TRBJ2-4; D gene ambiguous. The CDR3 loop is CASGLSPGTDIQYF. The CDR3, as DNA: TGTGCTAGTGGTTTGTCTCCGGGTACGGACATTCAGTACTTC.